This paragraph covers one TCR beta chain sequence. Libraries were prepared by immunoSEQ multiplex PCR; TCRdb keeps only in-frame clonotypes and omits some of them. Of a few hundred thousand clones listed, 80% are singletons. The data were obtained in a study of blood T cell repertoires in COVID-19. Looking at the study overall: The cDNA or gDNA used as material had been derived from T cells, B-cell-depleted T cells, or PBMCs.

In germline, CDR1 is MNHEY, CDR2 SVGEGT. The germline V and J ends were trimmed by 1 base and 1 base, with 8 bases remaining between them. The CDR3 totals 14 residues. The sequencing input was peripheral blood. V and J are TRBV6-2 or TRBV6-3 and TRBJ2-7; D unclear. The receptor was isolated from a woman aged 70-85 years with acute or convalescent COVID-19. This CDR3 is CASSYFGSSYEQYF. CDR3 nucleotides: TGTGCCAGCAGTTACTTCGGGTCGTCCTACGAGCAGTACTTC.